These 20 T cell receptor beta chains were all obtained from the same sample, sequenced in a study of cytomegalovirus exposure and HLA in healthy donors. 60 Vbeta and 13 Jbeta primers were used in PCR. Repertoires were generated with immunoSEQ multiplex PCR, while TCRdb's copy carries only in-frame clones and drops some. The profile shows 120,000 to 150,000 clones, around 79% of them singletons. The sequencing sample was made of PBMCs. The origin of the receptors is a woman under 40 in good health and CMV-seronegative.

The V gene is TRBV20-1, the J gene TRBJ2-1; D gene uncertain. The CDR3 is 11 residues long. Germline V CDR1 and CDR2: DFQATT, SNEGSKA (reference sequence). The ends were cut back, 5 bases at V and 4 bases at J, with 6 bases in the middle. This chain's CDR3 is CSAGPYNEQFF. The CDR3 nucleotides are TGCAGTGCTGGGCCTTACAATGAGCAGTTCTTC.

This clone was seen a few times. The rearrangement uses TRBV14 and TRBJ1-1; the D gene is possibly TRBD1 (5 bases). There are 15 residues in the CDR3. Germline values: CDR1 SGHDN, CDR2 FVKESK. Deletions cut 1 base from V and 6 bases from J, with 15 bases between. For the CDR3, the DNA is TGTGCCAGCAGCCAAGCCGGGGGAGGTGGATCTGAAGCTTTCTTT. Translation: CASSQAGGGGSEAFF.

V is TRBV18 and J is TRBJ1-5, with unresolved D. Germline V gene sequence: CDR1 KGHSH, CDR2 LQKENI. The CDR3 covers 13 residues. V was trimmed by 3 bases and J by 4 bases, leaving 7 bases between them. As DNA, the CDR3 is TGTGCCAGCTCACCGGGAGCTAATCAGCCCCAGCATTTT. Amino acid sequence: CASSPGANQPQHF.

The chain recombines TRBV4-3 with TRBJ2-1, with 9 bases that match TRBD2. Per germline, CDR1 LGHNA and CDR2 YSLEER. The trim removed 4 bases at V and 1 base at J, leaving 5 bases unmatched. CDR3 length: 16 amino acids. CDR3 loop: CASSRILAGSYNEQFF. The CDR3 DNA is TGCGCCAGCAGCCGCATTCTAGCGGGGTCCTACAATGAGCAGTTCTTC.

The chain is built from TRBV6-1 and TRBJ2-7, with D possibly being TRBD2 (7 bases). The CDR3 is 13 residues long. CDR1 and CDR2 (germline): MNHNS, SASEGT. V lost 8 bases and J 1 base, leaving 12 bases between the germline ends. The CDR3 protein is CASGRDKSYEQYF. In DNA form, the CDR3 reads TGTGCCAGCGGGAGGGACAAGTCCTACGAGCAGTACTTC.

This clone came up a few times. This chain connects TRBV6-1 to TRBJ1-1; D unclear. Trimming took 10 bases from V and 11 from J, leaving 17 bases between them. The CDR3 totals 11 residues. CDR1 is MNHNS and CDR2 is SASEGT in the germline V gene. The CDR3 DNA sequence: TGTGCCACGGCTATTAGCCTTCAGGCTTTCTTT. Translated, it gives CATAISLQAFF.

The rearrangement links TRBV7-9 to TRBJ2-1; a weak D match, TRBD1 (6 bases). CDR1 and CDR2 (germline): SEHNR, FQNEAQ (reference sequence). V lost 5 bases and J 0 bases, leaving 17 bases between the germline ends. The CDR3 length is 17 residues. The CDR3 loop is CASSDRDTPSSYNEQFF. For the CDR3, the DNA is TGTGCCAGCAGCGACCGGGACACTCCGAGCTCCTACAATGAGCAGTTCTTC. The full variable domain, completed using reference TRBV7-9 and TRBJ2-1, is DTGVSQNPRHKITKRGQNVTFRCDPISEHNRLYWYRQTLGQGPEFLTYFQNEAQLEKSRLLSDRFSAERPKGSFSTLEIQRTEQGDSAMYLCASSDRDTPSSYNEQFFGPGTRLTVL.

This clone was detected a few times. V usage is TRBV27 and J usage is TRBJ2-1; 9 bases align to TRBD2. Trimming took 8 bases from V and 2 from J; bases not matched to a gene: 4. Germline V gene sequence: CDR1 MNHEY, CDR2 SMNVEV (reference sequence). This CDR3 spans 14 amino acids. CDR3 DNA: TGTGCCAGCGCGACTAGCGGCCCCTACAATGAGCAGTTCTTC. Encoded protein: CASATSGPYNEQFF.

CDR3 residues: CASRSVQGATTIYF. CDR3 in DNA: TGTGCCAGCAGGAGCGTACAGGGGGCTACCACCATATATTTT. V and J are TRBV6-5 and TRBJ1-3; 9 bases map to TRBD1. V was pared by 6 bases and J by 9 bases, with 9 bases of the junction left unmatched. Germline CDR1 is MNHEY and CDR2 is SVGAGI. This CDR3 spans 14 amino acids.

This clone was detected a few times. The rearrangement links TRBV25-1 to TRBJ1-4; D not resolved. CDR3 length equals 15 residues. Trimming left V 0 bases short and J 8 bases short, with 13 bases between. CDR1 is MGHDK, CDR2 SYGVNS, per germline. The DNA of the CDR3 is TGTGCCAGCAGTGAATATCGAGGGTTGAACGAAAAACTGTTTTTT. This codes for CASSEYRGLNEKLFF. Based on the CDR3 plus reference TRBV25-1 and TRBJ1-4, the full variable domain is EADIYQTPRYLVIGTGKKITLECSQTMGHDKMYWYQQDPGMELHLIHYSYGVNSTEKGDLSSESTVSRIRTEHFPLTLESARPSHTSQYLCASSEYRGLNEKLFFGSGTQLSVL.

This clone has only one observation. The genes are TRBV4-2 and TRBJ1-1; unclear D gene. CDR1 and CDR2 from the germline V gene are LGHNA and YNFKEQ. V lost 0 bases to trimming and J lost 0 bases, with 8 bases between them. CDR3 length: 15 amino acids. CDR3 region: CASSQDRSMNTEAFF. The CDR3 DNA sequence: TGTGCCAGCAGCCAAGATCGTAGTATGAACACTGAAGCTTTCTTT.

The chain links TRBV25-1 to TRBJ1-1; D is unresolved. This CDR3 has 16 residues. Trimming left V 6 bases short and J 1 base short, with 18 bases between. Per the germline V gene, CDR1 is MGHDK and CDR2 is SYGVNS. For the CDR3, the DNA is TGTGCCAGCAGCAATACGGAGGAGGCATGGAACACTGAAGCTTTCTTT. Its protein product is CASSNTEEAWNTEAFF.

J is TRBJ1-1 and V is TRBV4-2; tentatively, D is TRBD1 (5 bases). The germline V gene encodes CDR1 LGHNA and CDR2 YNFKEQ. The V end was cut by 2 bases, the J end by 7 bases, with 14 bases between. The CDR3 length is 14 residues. DNA of the CDR3: TGTGCCAGCAGCCAATCAGGGAACGGCGGTGAAGCTTTCTTT. It is translated as CASSQSGNGGEAFF.

The V call is TRBV27, the J call TRBJ1-5, with D possibly being TRBD1 (5 bases). The V end lost 6 bases, the J end lost 2 bases, and 20 bases lay between the germline ends. CDR1 MNHEY and CDR2 SMNVEV come from the germline V gene (reference sequence). CDR3 length equals 17 residues. CDR3: CASRRDSRPEGNQPQHF. Here the CDR3 DNA reads TGTGCCAGCAGACGGGACTCAAGGCCGGAGGGCAATCAGCCCCAGCATTTT.

The V and J genes are TRBV7-6 and TRBJ2-7; TRBD1 agrees at 10 bases. The CDR3 covers 13 residues. V lost 5 bases to trimming and J lost 3 bases; unmatched junction nucleotides: 1. Germline CDR1 SGHVS, CDR2 FNYEAQ. The CDR3 DNA reads as TGTGCCAGCAGCCGGGACAGGGGCTACGAGCAGTACTTC. This sequence encodes CASSRDRGYEQYF.

The rearrangement joins TRBV2 to TRBJ1-5; the match to TRBD1 covers 10 bases. Germline V gene lookup returns CDR1 SNHLY and CDR2 FYNNEI. The CDR3 is 13 residues long. Trimming took 7 bases from V and 9 from J; bases not matched to a gene: 6. CDR3 coding DNA: TGTGCCAGCACCCGGACAGGGGGAACGCCCCAGCATTTT. Its protein product is CASTRTGGTPQHF. The full variable domain, its missing parts supplied by reference TRBV2 and TRBJ1-5, is EPEVTQTPSHQVTQMGQEVILRCVPISNHLYFYWYRQILGQKVEFLVSFYNNEISEKSEIFDDQFSVERPDGSNFTLKIRSTKLEDSAMYFCASTRTGGTPQHFGDGTRLSIL.

The gene calls are TRBV14 and TRBJ1-2, with no clear D. The germline V gene encodes CDR1 SGHDN and CDR2 FVKESK. Trimming cost V 1 base and J 7 bases, with 10 bases left between them. This CDR3 contains 13 residues. CDR3 in amino acids: CASSQGAPFGYTF. The CDR3 DNA reads TGTGCCAGCAGCCAAGGGGCACCCTTTGGCTACACCTTC. The full variable domain, with the rest looked up from reference TRBV14 and TRBJ1-2, is EAGVTQFPSHSVIEKGQTVTLRCDPISGHDNLYWYRRVMGKEIKFLLHFVKESKQDESGMPNNRFLAERTGGTYSTLKVQPAELEDSGVYFCASSQGAPFGYTFGSGTRLTVV.

V is TRBV6-5 and J is TRBJ2-5, with D possibly being TRBD1 (7 bases). There are 15 residues in the CDR3. CDR1 and CDR2 from the germline V gene are MNHEY and SVGAGI. V lost 3 bases and J 1 base, leaving 12 bases between the germline ends. The CDR3 loop reads CASSYYRGLQETQYF. CDR3 bases: TGTGCCAGCAGTTATTACAGGGGACTCCAAGAGACCCAGTACTTC.

The chain combines TRBV19 with TRBJ1-2; D is ambiguous. The CDR3 covers 13 residues. The V end lost 3 bases, the J end lost 8 bases, and 13 bases lay between the germline ends. Per the germline V gene, CDR1 is LNHDA and CDR2 is SQIVND (reference sequence). The CDR3 nucleotides read TGTGCCAGTAGTATCTCAACGACAAAAGGCTACACCTTC. This sequence encodes CASSISTTKGYTF.

This clone has a handful of counts. The chain uses TRBV7-2 and TRBJ1-2; a weak D match, TRBD1 (5 bases). Trimming removed 5 bases at V and 5 bases at J, with 18 bases between. CDR3 length: 15 residues. Germline V lookup: CDR1 SGHTA, CDR2 FQGNSA. CDR3 amino acids: CASSRPGGYGYGYTF. The CDR3 DNA reads TGTGCCAGCAGCCGCCCGGGGGGGTATGGGTATGGCTACACCTTC.